The rows below give T cell receptor beta chains drawn from one sample of a study of blood T cell repertoires in COVID-19. TCRdb keeps only in-frame clones here, not all; method: immunoSEQ multiplex PCR. This table holds some 170,000 clones, approximately 90% found once. The sample consisted of peripheral blood. Every receptor here comes from a woman in her forties or fifties with acute or convalescent COVID-19. Both conserved end residues are part of each CDR3.

len: 14
v_gene: TRBV7-9
CDR3aa: CASSRGGTDYEQYF

len: 15
v_gene: TRBV30
CDR3aa: CAWSAEQGKVSPLHF

len: 16
v_gene: TRBV19
CDR3aa: CASSKSRDRGYYEQYF

len: 15
v_gene: TRBV7-2
CDR3aa: CASSSRAASGDTQYF

len: 15
v_gene: TRBV24-1
CDR3aa: CATSDATDSPYGYTF

len: 16
v_gene: TRBV5-1
CDR3aa: CASSLAKLAGDYEQYF

len: 12
v_gene: TRBV29-1
CDR3aa: CSAFTGATEAFF

len: 13
v_gene: TRBV2
CDR3aa: CAPQDSNTGELFF

len: 13
v_gene: TRBV7-6
CDR3aa: CASQREITDTQYF

len: 16
v_gene: TRBV2
CDR3aa: CASHAPYRARNSPLHF

len: 17
v_gene: TRBV28
CDR3aa: CASSLGQHGIANYGYTF

len: 15
v_gene: TRBV9
CDR3aa: CASSVAEGAAYGYTF

len: 16
v_gene: TRBV2
CDR3aa: CASSEVGGTANTEAFF

len: 15
v_gene: TRBV6-2/TRBV6-3
CDR3aa: CASSSTGVVAGTQYF